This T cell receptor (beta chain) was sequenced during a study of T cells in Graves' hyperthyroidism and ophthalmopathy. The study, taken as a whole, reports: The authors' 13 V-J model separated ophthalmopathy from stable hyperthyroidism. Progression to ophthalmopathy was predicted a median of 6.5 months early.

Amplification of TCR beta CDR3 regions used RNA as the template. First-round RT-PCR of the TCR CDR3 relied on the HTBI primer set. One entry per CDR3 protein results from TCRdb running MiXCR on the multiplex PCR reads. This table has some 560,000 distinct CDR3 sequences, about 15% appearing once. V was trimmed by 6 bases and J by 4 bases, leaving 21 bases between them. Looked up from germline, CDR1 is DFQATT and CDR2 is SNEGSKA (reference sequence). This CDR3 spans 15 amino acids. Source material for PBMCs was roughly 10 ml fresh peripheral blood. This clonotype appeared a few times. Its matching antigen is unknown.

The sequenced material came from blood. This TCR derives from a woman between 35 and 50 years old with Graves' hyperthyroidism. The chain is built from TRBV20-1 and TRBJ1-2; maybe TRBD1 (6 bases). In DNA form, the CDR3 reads TGCAGTGCCAATACAGGGTCAGTAAAGGGCTATGGCTACACCTTC. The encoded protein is CSANTGSVKGYGYTF.